This T cell receptor (beta chain) was recovered during a study of identical twins. General observations from the study: In cord blood, abundant beta clonotypes had fewer insertions; memory showed no trend.

Donors were all healthy Caucasians. In this sample, this clonotype turned up many times. Antigen: not known. Template switching added a universal primer binding site, and final cDNA carried unique molecular identifiers. One entry per CDR3 protein, called by TCRdb with MiXCR from the 5' RACE reads. Seen here are approximately 700,000 distinct CDR3 sequences, over 5% observed once, and the top ten hold around 1.9%. Germline V gene data show CDR1 as KGHDR and CDR2 as SFDVKD. Trimming stripped 4 bases from V and 7 bases from J, with 10 bases between. The CDR3 extends over 13 amino acids. The material sequenced was naive T cells sorted from blood. This clonotype was sampled from a man younger than 35 in good health. The rearrangement joins TRBV24-1 to TRBJ2-1, with D hard to call. Written as DNA, the CDR3 is TGTGCCACCAGTGACCTCGATCCGAATGAGCAGTTCTTC. The encoded protein is CATSDLDPNEQFF.